This T cell receptor (beta chain) is from a study of blood T cell repertoires in COVID-19. The germline V gene encodes CDR1 SQVTM and CDR2 ANQGSEA. V lost 4 bases and J lost 4, with 15 bases in between. CDR3 length: 14 amino acids. Assay: immunoSEQ multiplex PCR; the TCRdb copy retains only in-frame clones and omits some. This table has around 130,000 clones, around 79% appearing once. The chain uses TRBV29-1 and TRBJ2-3, with D tentatively TRBD2 (6 bases). Sequencing input: peripheral blood. This TCR was recovered from a man at least 80 years old with acute or convalescent COVID-19. CDR3 region: CSVVRGSIADTQYF. In nucleotides, the CDR3 is TGCAGCGTTGTTCGGGGGAGCATCGCAGATACGCAGTATTTT.